The 23 T cell receptor beta chains below come from one sample, sequenced in a study of regulatory T cells in long-lasting Graves disease. Regarding time point: persistent/refractory GD, antithyroid drugs over 5 years with positive TRAb. There was RNA extracted from PBMCs, and the TCR library was made from it. Combining iRepertoire HTBI primers with Arm-PCR of CDR3 regions, the authors built TCR beta libraries. TCRdb itself ran the multiplex PCR reads through MiXCR, one entry per CDR3 protein. Here the sample spans 250,000 to 300,000 distinct CDR3 sequences, roughly 21% being singletons. This specimen was peripheral blood mononuclear cells (PBMCs), taken when the disease was refractory, from a patient treated with antithyroid drugs. The receptors shown here come from a female donor with Graves disease.

This clonotype was counted between two and nine times. This chain connects TRBV19 to TRBJ2-2; 8 nucleotides align to TRBD2. CDR1 and CDR2 from the germline V gene are LNHDA and SQIVND (reference sequence). The CDR3 loop spans 14 amino acids. V lost 7 bases to trimming and J lost 5 bases; unmatched junction nucleotides: 6. CDR3 DNA: TGTGCCAGTATAACCGGGGGGGCGACCGGGGAGCTGTTTTTT. Translated: CASITGGATGELFF. The entire variable domain, with the rest obtained from reference TRBV19 and TRBJ2-2, is as follows: DGGITQSPKYLFRKEGQNVTLSCEQNLNHDAMYWYRQDPGQGLRLIYYSQIVNDFQKGDIAEGYSVSREKKESFPLTVTSAQKNPTAFYLCASITGGATGELFFGEGSRLTVL.

This clonotype was seen more than once but under ten times. V usage is TRBV6-1 and J usage is TRBJ1-6, with 9 nucleotides matching TRBD1. With 5 bases clipped from V and 8 bases from J, the junction kept 4 bases outside the gene matches. Looked up from germline, CDR1 is MNHNS and CDR2 is SASEGT. The length of the CDR3 is 14 residues. In DNA, the CDR3 is TGTGCCAGCAGTACAGGGGGCGAGGATTCACCCCTCCACTTT. Translating gives CASSTGGEDSPLHF.

There are many counts of this clonotype. The rearrangement links TRBV12-3 or TRBV12-4 to TRBJ2-1; 10 positions match TRBD2. This CDR3 comprises 14 residues. The trim removed 8 bases at V and 5 bases at J, leaving 6 bases unmatched. DNA of the CDR3: TGTGCCAGCTACCTAGCGGGAGCGGACAATGAGCAGTTCTTC. Translated, it gives CASYLAGADNEQFF.

V gene TRBV24-1 combines with J gene TRBJ1-5; the D is unclear. V was cut by 4 bases and J by 5 bases, with 5 bases left in between. Germline-derived CDR1 and CDR2 are KGHDR and SFDVKD. This CDR3 spans 12 amino acids. The CDR3 region has the DNA TGTGCCACCAGTGACGGGGATCAGCCCCAGCATTTT. Protein: CATSDGDQPQHF.

This clonotype turned up a few times. The chain combines TRBV3-1 with TRBJ2-2; D gene ambiguous. Germline values: CDR1 LGHDT, CDR2 YNNKEL (reference sequence). V lost 1 base to trimming and J lost 5 bases, with 8 bases between them. CDR3 length equals 14 residues. The CDR3 region has the DNA TGTGCCAGCAGCCAAGTACCAGCAACCGGGGAGCTGTTTTTT. This encodes CASSQVPATGELFF.

The rearrangement links TRBV29-1 to TRBJ1-1; 7 nucleotides agree with TRBD1. There are 12 residues in the CDR3. The V segment lost 3 bases and the J segment 3 bases; nucleotides outside the gene matches: 1. CDR1 is SQVTM and CDR2 is ANQGSEA in the germline V gene. In nucleotides, the CDR3 is TGCAGCGTTGATGGGACAGACACTGAAGCTTTCTTT. Its translation: CSVDGTDTEAFF.

This clonotype was seen ten or more times. The rearrangement joins TRBV12-3 or TRBV12-4 to TRBJ2-6, with D tentatively TRBD1 or TRBD2 (5 bases each). V gave up 4 bases and J gave up 4 bases, with 20 bases separating them. CDR3 length equals 18 residues. CDR3 DNA sequence: TGTGCCAGCAGTTCCCTCCTGGGGGAAGGGGCGGGGGCCAACGTCCTGACTTTC. Amino acids: CASSSLLGEGAGANVLTF.

The V call is TRBV5-1, the J call TRBJ2-7, with D perhaps matching TRBD2 (5 bases). The germline V gene has CDR1 SGHRS and CDR2 YFSETQ. V lost 0 bases to trimming and J lost 6 bases, with 16 bases between them. The CDR3 is 15 amino acids. The CDR3 bases are TGCGCCAGCAGCTTGGATTCTAGCTTCCCCCTCGAGCAGTACTTC. It encodes CASSLDSSFPLEQYF. Using reference TRBV5-1 and TRBJ2-7 for the parts outside the CDR3, the full variable domain is KAGVTQTPRYLIKTRGQQVTLSCSPISGHRSVSWYQQTPGQGLQFLFEYFSETQRNKGNFPGRFSGRQFSNSRSEMNVSTLELGDSALYLCASSLDSSFPLEQYFGPGTRLTVT.

The genes are TRBV29-1 and TRBJ2-6; D gene ambiguous. The ends were cut back, 0 bases at V and 0 bases at J, with 12 bases in the middle. The CDR3 runs 17 residues. Looked up from germline, CDR1 is SQVTM and CDR2 is ANQGSEA. CDR3 protein: CSVEEIHRHSGANVLTF. CDR3 DNA sequence: TGCAGCGTTGAAGAAATACATCGCCACTCTGGGGCCAACGTCCTGACTTTC.

The V gene is TRBV19, the J gene TRBJ2-3, with D hard to call. Trimming removed 5 bases from V and 1 base from J, with 7 bases in between. The CDR3 consists of 13 residues. The germline V gene encodes CDR1 LNHDA and CDR2 SQIVND (reference sequence). CDR3 in amino acids: CASSEIGTDTQYF. CDR3 nucleotides: TGTGCCAGTAGTGAGATCGGCACAGATACGCAGTATTTT.

Only a few counts were recorded for this clonotype. The V and J genes are TRBV27 and TRBJ1-2; 8 bases fit TRBD1. After removal of 0 bases from V and 6 bases from J, the junction contained 6 bases not matched to a gene. Germline-derived CDR1 and CDR2 are MNHEY and SMNVEV (reference sequence). The CDR3 runs to 15 residues. This CDR3 reads CASSLSVTGANGYTF. In DNA, the CDR3 is TGTGCCAGCAGTTTATCGGTGACAGGGGCAAATGGCTACACCTTC.

The V call is TRBV20-1, the J call TRBJ1-5; D might be TRBD1 (6 bases). Trimming pared 1 base from V and 3 bases from J, leaving 10 bases between. The CDR3 spans 14 residues. Germline V gives CDR1 DFQATT, CDR2 SNEGSKA (reference sequence). CDR3 sequence: CSARGGANNQPQHF. CDR3 nucleotide sequence: TGCAGTGCTAGAGGGGGGGCGAACAATCAGCCCCAGCATTTT.

CDR3 protein: CASCVRGTDTQYF. The DNA for the CDR3 is TGTGCCAGCTGCGTCCGCGGCACAGATACGCAGTATTTT. This sequence joins TRBV7-2 and TRBJ2-3; D is unresolved. The germline V and J ends were trimmed by 8 bases and 1 base, with 10 bases remaining between them. The length of the CDR3 is 13 residues. Germline values: CDR1 SGHTA, CDR2 FQGNSA.

There are a few counts of this clonotype. The rearrangement joins TRBV28 to TRBJ2-3; D uncertain. V gave up 6 bases and J gave up 2 bases, with 9 bases separating them. In germline, CDR1 is MDHEN, CDR2 SYDVKM. The CDR3 length is 13 residues. In DNA form, the CDR3 reads TGTGCCAGCAGCCCCAGAAACACAGATACGCAGTATTTT. This sequence encodes CASSPRNTDTQYF.

This clonotype appeared a few times. V usage is TRBV28 and J usage is TRBJ2-7; either TRBD1 or TRBD2 may fit D (5 bases each). The CDR3 loop spans 15 amino acids. CDR1 is MDHEN, CDR2 SYDVKM, per germline. Trimming removed 6 bases at V and 0 bases at J, with 15 bases between. This CDR3 reads CASSPHSGASYEQYF. DNA of the CDR3: TGTGCCAGCAGCCCACATTCCGGGGCCTCCTACGAGCAGTACTTC.

Only a few counts were recorded for this clonotype. A junction end diverges from the germline sequence, so it may reflect a read error. This chain uses TRBV25-1 with TRBJ1-6, with 8 bases identical to TRBD1. This CDR3 region has 12 residues. From germline, CDR1 is MGHDK and CDR2 SYGVNS. CDR3 bases: TGTGCCAGCAGCGCTCAGGACAGGGTTAAGCGCTTT. The encoded protein is CASSAQDRVKRF.

The chain joins TRBV29-1 to TRBJ2-7; 10 bases match TRBD1. Germline trimming cut 4 bases from V and 2 bases from J; bases unmatched to any gene: 5. This CDR3 region has 14 residues. Germline V gives CDR1 SQVTM, CDR2 ANQGSEA. CDR3 protein: CSVGLGTGAYEQYF. In DNA form, the CDR3 reads TGCAGCGTTGGATTGGGGACAGGGGCCTACGAGCAGTACTTC.

This clonotype was picked up a small number of times. The chain employs TRBV29-1 and TRBJ2-5; no clear D gene. Germline CDR1 reads SQVTM; CDR2 reads ANQGSEA. V shed 0 bases and J shed 2 bases, with 10 bases lying between them. This CDR3 region has 14 residues. DNA of the CDR3: TGCAGCGTTGAAGATCTGTCAGCTCAAGAGACCCAGTACTTC. Its translation is CSVEDLSAQETQYF.

The chain is built from TRBV11-2 and TRBJ2-7; the D is unclear. V lost 4 bases and J 4 bases, leaving 5 bases between the germline ends. The CDR3 covers 11 residues. Germline V CDR1 and CDR2: SGHAT, FQNNGV. CDR3 bases: TGTGCCAGCAGCTCAATATACGAGCAGTACTTC. Protein: CASSSIYEQYF.

In its sample, this clonotype was seen many times. This chain joins TRBV11-1 and TRBJ2-1; TRBD2 matches 7 bases. Looked up from germline, CDR1 is SGHAT and CDR2 is FQDESV (reference sequence). The junction had 11 bases not matched to a gene; V was cut back by 1 base and J by 8 bases. CDR3 size: 16 residues. The CDR3 DNA reads as TGTGCCAGCAGCTTAGATCAGCGGGAACTTCCCGATGAGCAGTTCTTC. Encoded protein: CASSLDQRELPDEQFF.

This clonotype was detected many times. This rearrangement joins TRBV20-1 to TRBJ2-7; tentatively, D is TRBD1 or TRBD2 (7 bases each). V lost 4 bases and J 6 bases, leaving 22 bases between the germline ends. Germline V gene data show CDR1 as DFQATT and CDR2 as SNEGSKA (reference sequence). The CDR3 runs 15 residues. The CDR3 coding sequence is TGCAGTGCTACCCGGCCCAGGGGGGGCACCGGCGAGCAGTACTTC. Protein sequence: CSATRPRGGTGEQYF.

This clonotype showed up many times. The chain carries TRBV11-2 and TRBJ1-6; TRBD1 might be the D (6 bases). V was clipped by 2 bases and J by 0 bases, with 20 bases between them. The CDR3 totals 20 residues. CDR1 and CDR2 (germline): SGHAT, FQNNGV. The CDR3 loop reads CASSLRLGGRGSSYNSPLHF. The DNA for the CDR3 is TGTGCCAGCAGCTTACGGTTAGGCGGCAGGGGAAGCTCCTATAATTCACCCCTCCACTTT.

The chain combines TRBV20-1 with TRBJ1-1, with D tentatively TRBD1 (5 bases). Germline assignment: CDR1 DFQATT and CDR2 SNEGSKA (reference sequence). Trimming pared 8 bases from V and 8 bases from J, leaving 15 bases between. The CDR3 is 11 amino acids. The CDR3 loop is CSPPGNREAFF. For the CDR3, the DNA is TGCAGTCCCCCGGGGAACAGGGAAGCTTTCTTT.